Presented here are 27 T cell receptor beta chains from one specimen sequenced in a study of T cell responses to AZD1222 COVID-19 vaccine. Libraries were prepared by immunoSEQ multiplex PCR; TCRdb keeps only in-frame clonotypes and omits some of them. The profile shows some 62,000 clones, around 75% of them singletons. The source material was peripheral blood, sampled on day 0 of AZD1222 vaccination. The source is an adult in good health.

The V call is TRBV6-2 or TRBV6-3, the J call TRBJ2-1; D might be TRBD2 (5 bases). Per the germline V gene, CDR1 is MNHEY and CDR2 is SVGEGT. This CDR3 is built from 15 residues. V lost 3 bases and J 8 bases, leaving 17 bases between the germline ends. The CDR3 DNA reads TGTGCCAGCAGTTATGCCCCCGGGGTGCGCGATGAGCAGTTCTTC. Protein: CASSYAPGVRDEQFF.

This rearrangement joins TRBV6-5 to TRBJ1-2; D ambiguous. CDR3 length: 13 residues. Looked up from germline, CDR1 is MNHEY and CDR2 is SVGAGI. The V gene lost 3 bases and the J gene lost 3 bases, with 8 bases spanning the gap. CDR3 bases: TGTGCCAGCAGTTATGGGTCAGACTATGGCTACACCTTC. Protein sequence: CASSYGSDYGYTF.

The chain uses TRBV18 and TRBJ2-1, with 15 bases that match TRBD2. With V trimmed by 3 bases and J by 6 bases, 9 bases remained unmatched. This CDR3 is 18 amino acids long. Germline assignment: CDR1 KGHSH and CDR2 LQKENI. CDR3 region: CASSPPGLAGGQGNEQFF. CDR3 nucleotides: TGTGCCAGCTCACCCCCCGGACTAGCGGGGGGGCAAGGCAATGAGCAGTTCTTC.

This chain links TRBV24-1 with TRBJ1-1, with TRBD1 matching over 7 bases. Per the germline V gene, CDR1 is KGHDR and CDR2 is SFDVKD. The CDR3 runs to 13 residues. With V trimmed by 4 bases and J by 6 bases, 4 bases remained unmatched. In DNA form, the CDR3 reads TGTGCCACCAGTGACCAAGGACAGGCTGAAGCTTTCTTT. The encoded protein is CATSDQGQAEAFF.

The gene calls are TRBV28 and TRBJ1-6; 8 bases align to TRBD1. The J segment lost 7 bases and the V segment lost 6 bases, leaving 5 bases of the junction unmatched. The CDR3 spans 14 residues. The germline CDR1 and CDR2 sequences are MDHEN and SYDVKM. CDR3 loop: CASSLGQENSPLHF. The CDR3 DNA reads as TGTGCCAGCAGCCTGGGACAGGAAAATTCACCCCTCCACTTT.

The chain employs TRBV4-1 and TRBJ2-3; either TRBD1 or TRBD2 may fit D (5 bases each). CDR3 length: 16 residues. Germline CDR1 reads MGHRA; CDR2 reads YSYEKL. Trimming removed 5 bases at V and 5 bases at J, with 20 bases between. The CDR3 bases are TGCGCCAGCAGCTTTTCTCCCGGGACGCCGAAAGATACGCAGTATTTT. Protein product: CASSFSPGTPKDTQYF.

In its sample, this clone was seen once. Here the CDR3 reads CASSEDTGPDTQYF. The CDR3 nucleotides read TGTGCCAGCAGCGAAGACACTGGCCCAGATACGCAGTATTTT. The rearrangement joins TRBV7-2 to TRBJ2-3; D remains unclear. This CDR3 is built from 14 residues. V gave up 5 bases and J gave up 4 bases, with 13 bases separating them. Germline V gene sequence: CDR1 SGHTA, CDR2 FQGNSA. The variable domain in full, completed from reference TRBV7-2 and TRBJ2-3, reads GAGVSQSPSNKVTEKGKDVELRCDPISGHTALYWYRQSLGQGLEFLIYFQGNSAPDKSGLPSDRFSAERTGGSVSTLTIQRTQQEDSAVYLCASSEDTGPDTQYFGPGTRLTVL.

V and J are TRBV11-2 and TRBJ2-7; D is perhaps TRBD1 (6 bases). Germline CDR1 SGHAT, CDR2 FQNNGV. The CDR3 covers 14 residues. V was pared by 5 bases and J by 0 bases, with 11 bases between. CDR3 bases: TGTGCCAGCAGCCCGAGGGACATCTCCTACGAGCAGTACTTC. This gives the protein CASSPRDISYEQYF.

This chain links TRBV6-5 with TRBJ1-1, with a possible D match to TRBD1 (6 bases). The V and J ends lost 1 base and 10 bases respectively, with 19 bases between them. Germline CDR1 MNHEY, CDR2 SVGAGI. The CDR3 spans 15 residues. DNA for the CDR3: TGTGCCAGCAGTTACTTGGAGACAGGCCGGGGGCTAGCTTTCTTT. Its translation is CASSYLETGRGLAFF.

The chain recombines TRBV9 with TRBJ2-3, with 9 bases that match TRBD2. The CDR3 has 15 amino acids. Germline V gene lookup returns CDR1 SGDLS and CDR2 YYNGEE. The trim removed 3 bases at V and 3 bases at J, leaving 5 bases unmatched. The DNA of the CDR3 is TGTGCCAGCAGCGAGCTAGCGGGGTCTACAGATACGCAGTATTTT. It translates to CASSELAGSTDTQYF.

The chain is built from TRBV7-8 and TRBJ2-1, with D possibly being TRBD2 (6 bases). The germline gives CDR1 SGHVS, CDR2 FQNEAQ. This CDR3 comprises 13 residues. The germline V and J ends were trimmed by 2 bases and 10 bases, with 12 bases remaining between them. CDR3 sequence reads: CASSLMGLPEQFF. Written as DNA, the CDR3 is TGTGCCAGCAGCTTAATGGGACTCCCCGAGCAGTTCTTC.

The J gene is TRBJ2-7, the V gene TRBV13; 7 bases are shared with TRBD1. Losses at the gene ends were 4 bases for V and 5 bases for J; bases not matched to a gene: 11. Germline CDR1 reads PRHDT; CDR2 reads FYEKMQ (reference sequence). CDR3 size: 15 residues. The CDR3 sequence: CASSSVVTTGDEQYF. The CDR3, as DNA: TGTGCCAGCAGCTCCGTCGTAACTACAGGGGACGAGCAGTACTTC.

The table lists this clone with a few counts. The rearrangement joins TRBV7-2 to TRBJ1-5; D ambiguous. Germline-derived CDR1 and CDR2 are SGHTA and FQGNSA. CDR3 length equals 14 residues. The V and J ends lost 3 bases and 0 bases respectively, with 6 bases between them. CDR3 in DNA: TGTGCCAGCAGCTTCTATCTTAGCAATCAGCCCCAGCATTTT. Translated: CASSFYLSNQPQHF. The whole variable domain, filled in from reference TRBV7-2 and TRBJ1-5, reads GAGVSQSPSNKVTEKGKDVELRCDPISGHTALYWYRQSLGQGLEFLIYFQGNSAPDKSGLPSDRFSAERTGGSVSTLTIQRTQQEDSAVYLCASSFYLSNQPQHFGDGTRLSIL.

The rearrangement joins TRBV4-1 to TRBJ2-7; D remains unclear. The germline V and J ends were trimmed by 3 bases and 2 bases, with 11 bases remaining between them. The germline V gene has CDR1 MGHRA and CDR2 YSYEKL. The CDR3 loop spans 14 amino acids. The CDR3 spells CASSHGSSTYEQYF. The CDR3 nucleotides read TGCGCCAGCAGCCACGGGTCTAGTACCTACGAGCAGTACTTC.

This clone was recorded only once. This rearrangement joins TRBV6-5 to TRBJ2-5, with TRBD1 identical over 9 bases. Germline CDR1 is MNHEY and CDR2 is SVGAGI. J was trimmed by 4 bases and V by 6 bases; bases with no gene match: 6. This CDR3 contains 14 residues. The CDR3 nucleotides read TGTGCCAGCAGGGAGGGACAGGGTAGAGAGACCCAGTACTTC. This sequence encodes CASREGQGRETQYF.

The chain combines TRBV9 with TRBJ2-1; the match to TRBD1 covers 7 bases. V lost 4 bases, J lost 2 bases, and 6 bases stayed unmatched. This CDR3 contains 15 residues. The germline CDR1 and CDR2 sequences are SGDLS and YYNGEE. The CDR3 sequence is CASSPRDSPYNEQFF. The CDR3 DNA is TGTGCCAGCAGCCCCCGGGACAGCCCCTACAATGAGCAGTTCTTC.

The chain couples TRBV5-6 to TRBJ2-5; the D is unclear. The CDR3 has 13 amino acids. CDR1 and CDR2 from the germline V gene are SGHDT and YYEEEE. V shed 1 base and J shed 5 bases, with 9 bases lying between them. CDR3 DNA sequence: TGTGCCAGCAGCTTGTCACGTGGGGAGACCCAGTACTTC. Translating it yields CASSLSRGETQYF.

Here the CDR3 DNA reads TGTGCCACCAGCAGAGGCGTGCAGGGTAATTCACCCCTCCACTTT. Encoded protein: CATSRGVQGNSPLHF. This chain joins TRBV15 and TRBJ1-6, with D maybe TRBD1 (5 bases). The CDR3 spans 15 residues. The V gene lost 1 base and the J gene lost 6 bases, with 10 bases spanning the gap. Germline V lookup: CDR1 LNHNV, CDR2 YYDKDF (reference sequence).

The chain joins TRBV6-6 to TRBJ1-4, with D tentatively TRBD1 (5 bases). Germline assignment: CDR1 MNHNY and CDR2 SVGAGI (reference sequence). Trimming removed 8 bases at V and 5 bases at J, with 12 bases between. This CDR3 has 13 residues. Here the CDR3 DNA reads TGTGCCAGCCGGGGCCGAGAAAATGAAAAACTGTTTTTT. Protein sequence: CASRGRENEKLFF.

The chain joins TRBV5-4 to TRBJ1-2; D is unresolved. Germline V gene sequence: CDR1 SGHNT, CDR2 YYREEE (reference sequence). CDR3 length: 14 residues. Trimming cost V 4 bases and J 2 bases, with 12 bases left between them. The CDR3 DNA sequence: TGTGCCAGCAGCCCCTCTGGAGGAAACTATGGCTACACCTTC. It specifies CASSPSGGNYGYTF.

This CDR3 reads CASSFGRGNTEAFF. The CDR3 DNA sequence: TGTGCCAGCAGTTTCGGGAGAGGGAACACTGAAGCTTTCTTT. The chain joins TRBV28 to TRBJ1-1, with D unresolved. Per germline, CDR1 MDHEN and CDR2 SYDVKM. V was trimmed by 3 bases and J by 1 base, leaving 9 bases between them. The CDR3 consists of 14 residues.

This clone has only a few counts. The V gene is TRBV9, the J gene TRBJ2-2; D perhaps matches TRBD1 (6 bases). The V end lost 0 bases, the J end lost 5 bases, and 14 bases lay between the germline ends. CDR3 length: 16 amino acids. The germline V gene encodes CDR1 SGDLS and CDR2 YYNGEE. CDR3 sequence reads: CASSVGTEITTGELFF. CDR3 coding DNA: TGTGCCAGCAGCGTAGGGACAGAGATTACGACCGGGGAGCTGTTTTTT.

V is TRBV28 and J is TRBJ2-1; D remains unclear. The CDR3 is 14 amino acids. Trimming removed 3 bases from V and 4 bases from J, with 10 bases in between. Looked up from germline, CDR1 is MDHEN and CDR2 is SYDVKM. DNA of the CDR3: TGTGCCAGCAGTTTCGAGGCAGTATACAATGAGCAGTTCTTC. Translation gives CASSFEAVYNEQFF.

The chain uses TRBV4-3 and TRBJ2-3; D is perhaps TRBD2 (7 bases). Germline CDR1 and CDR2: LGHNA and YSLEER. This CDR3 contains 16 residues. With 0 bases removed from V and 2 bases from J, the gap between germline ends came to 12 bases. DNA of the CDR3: TGCGCCAGCAGCCAAGATACCGGGGGGCCCACAGATACGCAGTATTTT. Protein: CASSQDTGGPTDTQYF.

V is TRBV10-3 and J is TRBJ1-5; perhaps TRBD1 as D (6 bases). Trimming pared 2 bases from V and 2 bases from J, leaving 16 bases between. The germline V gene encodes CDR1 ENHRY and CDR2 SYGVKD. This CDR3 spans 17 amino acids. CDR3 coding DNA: TGTGCCATCAGTGAGGCAACAGGGTCGCAGGGCAATCAGCCCCAGCATTTT. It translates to CAISEATGSQGNQPQHF.

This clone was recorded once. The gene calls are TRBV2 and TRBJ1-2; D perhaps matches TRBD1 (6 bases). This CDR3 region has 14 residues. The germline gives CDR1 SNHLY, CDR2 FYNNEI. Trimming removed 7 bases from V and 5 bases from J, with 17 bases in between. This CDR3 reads CASIPTGTGYGYTF. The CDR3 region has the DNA TGTGCCAGCATACCGACAGGTACTGGGTATGGCTACACCTTC.

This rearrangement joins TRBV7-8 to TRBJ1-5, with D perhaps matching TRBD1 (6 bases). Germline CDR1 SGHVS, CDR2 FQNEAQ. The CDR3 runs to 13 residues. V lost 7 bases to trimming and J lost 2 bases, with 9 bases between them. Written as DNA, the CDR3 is TGTGCCAGCAAGGGGGGAGGCAATCAGCCCCAGCATTTT. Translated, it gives CASKGGGNQPQHF.